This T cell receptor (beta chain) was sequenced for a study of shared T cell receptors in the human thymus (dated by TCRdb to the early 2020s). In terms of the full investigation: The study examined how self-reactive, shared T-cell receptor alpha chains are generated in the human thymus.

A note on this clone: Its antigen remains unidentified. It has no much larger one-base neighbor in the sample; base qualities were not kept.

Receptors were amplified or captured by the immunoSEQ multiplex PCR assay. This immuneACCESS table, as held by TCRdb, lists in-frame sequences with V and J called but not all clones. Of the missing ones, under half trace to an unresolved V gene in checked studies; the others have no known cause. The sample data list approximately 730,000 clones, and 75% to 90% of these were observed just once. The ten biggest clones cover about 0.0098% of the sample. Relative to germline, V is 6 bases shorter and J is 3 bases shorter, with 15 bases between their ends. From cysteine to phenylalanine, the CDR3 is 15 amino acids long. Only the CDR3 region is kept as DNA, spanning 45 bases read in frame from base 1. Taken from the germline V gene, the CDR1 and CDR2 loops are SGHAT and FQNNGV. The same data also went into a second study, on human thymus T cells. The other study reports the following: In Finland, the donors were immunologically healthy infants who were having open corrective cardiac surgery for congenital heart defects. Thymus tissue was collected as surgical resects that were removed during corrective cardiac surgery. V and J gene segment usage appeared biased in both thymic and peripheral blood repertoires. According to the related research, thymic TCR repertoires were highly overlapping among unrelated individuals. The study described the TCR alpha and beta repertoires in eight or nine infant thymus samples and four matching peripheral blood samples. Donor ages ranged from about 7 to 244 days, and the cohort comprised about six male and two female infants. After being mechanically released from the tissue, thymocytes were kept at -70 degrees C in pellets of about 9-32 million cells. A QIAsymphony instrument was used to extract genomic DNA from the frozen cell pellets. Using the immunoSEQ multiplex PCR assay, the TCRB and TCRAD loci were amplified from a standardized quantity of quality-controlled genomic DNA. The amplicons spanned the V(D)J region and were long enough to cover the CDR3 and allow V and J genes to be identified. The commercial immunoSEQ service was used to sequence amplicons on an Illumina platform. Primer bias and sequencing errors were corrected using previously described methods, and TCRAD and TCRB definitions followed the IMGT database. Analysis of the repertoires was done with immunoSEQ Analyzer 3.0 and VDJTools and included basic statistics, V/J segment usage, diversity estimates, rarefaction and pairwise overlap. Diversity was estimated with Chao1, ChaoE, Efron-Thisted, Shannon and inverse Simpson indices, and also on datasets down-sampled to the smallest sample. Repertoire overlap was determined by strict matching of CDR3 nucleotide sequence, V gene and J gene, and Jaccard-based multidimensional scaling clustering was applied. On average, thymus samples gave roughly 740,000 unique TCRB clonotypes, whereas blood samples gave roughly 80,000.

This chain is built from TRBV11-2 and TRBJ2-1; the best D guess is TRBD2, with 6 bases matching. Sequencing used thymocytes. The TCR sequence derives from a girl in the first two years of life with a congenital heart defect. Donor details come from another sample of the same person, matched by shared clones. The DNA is TGTGCCAGCAGTTCCAGACTAGGGGTCTACAATGAGCAGTTCTTC. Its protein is CASSSRLGVYNEQFF.